The present T cell receptor beta chain was sequenced within a study of Graves' ophthalmopathy and Graves' hyperthyroidism. Remarks on this clonotype: At one end the junction does not follow the germline gene, possibly because of a read error.

Scientists amplified the TCR beta CDR3 regions from RNA transcripts. The workflow started with a first-round RT-PCR run with HTBI primers and then moved on to a second-round multiplex PCR. TCRdb re-called the multiplex PCR reads with MiXCR, one entry per CDR3 protein. The data contain about 740,000 distinct CDR3 sequences, around 40% of them singletons. Sample: peripheral blood. This TCR derives from an adult man with Graves' ophthalmopathy.

CDR3 sequence reads: CASSQDRSTGDYNQGTQYF. CDR3 sequence (DNA): TGTGCCAGCAGCCAGGACAGGTCAACAGGGGACTACAACCAAGGGACCCAGTACTTC. V and J are TRBV7-9 and TRBJ2-5, with D possibly being TRBD1 or TRBD2 (7 bases each). This CDR3 spans 19 amino acids. Germline V gives CDR1 SEHNR, CDR2 FQNEAQ (reference sequence).